This T cell receptor (beta chain) appears in the sequencing data of a study of blood T cells in healthy people across ages (dated by TCRdb to 2015 to 2017). About the study as a whole: In model experiments, roughly one uniquely barcoded TCR beta cDNA molecule per two T cells was captured by template switching. Age-related changes in TCR beta repertoire diversity were measured in the study by deep sequencing normalized with unique cDNA molecular identifiers. Donors were grouped into four age groups: young (average roughly 15 years), middle-aged (39), aged (around 56) and long-lived (approximately 78). To avoid experimental bias, donors of different ages were distributed randomly across sequencing lanes. Using the same blood draw, the study looked at two additional independent replicas of 1 million unique cDNA reads for two donors, one aged 18 to 30 and the other aged 80 or older. General conclusions and limits of the study: Bulk unsorted PBMC profiling prevented conclusive comparison of naive and antigen-experienced compartments. The CMV infection status of donors was not known, potentially confounding age-related changes in expanded clonotypes. Observed TCR beta diversity per million T cells fell roughly linearly with age, and a significant reduction was already apparent by age around 36. The long-lived group showed more naive CD4+ T cells, fewer expanded clones and increased TCR diversity than the aged group, suggesting age selection. Estimates of total diversity based on one million sequenced T cells were considered lower bounds and underestimates. A strong correlation was found between observed TCR beta diversity and the percentage of naive T cells measured by flow cytometry.

Donors were 39 systemically healthy Caucasian individuals from Russia aged roughly 6 to 90 years. Each donor gave roughly 9 milliliters of peripheral blood, drawn into EDTA-treated Vacutainer tubes. Ficoll-Paque density-gradient centrifugation was used to isolate PBMCs, with at least 6 million obtained per sample. Total RNA, at least 5.5 micrograms per sample, was extracted from PBMCs with Trizol reagent. The percentages of naive CD45RAhigh/CD27high T cells were determined by flow cytometry on a PBMC aliquot from every donor. Library creation used 5' RACE. The listed sequencing device is Illumina HiSeq 2500. A second roughly 7 to 12 cycle PCR used a sample-barcoded 5' primer and a J-beta primer mix. Each TCR beta cDNA molecule received a unique molecular identifier from a template-switch 5' adaptor carrying 12 random nucleotides. At least 2.5 million CDR3-containing paired-end reads were obtained from each sample. All of the RNA was converted into first-strand cDNA using the Mint cDNA synthesis kit, with a TRBC-specific oligonucleotide serving as the primer. After uracil-DNA glycosylase treatment, a first 18-cycle PCR used universal primers M1SS and BC2_uni_R on all cDNA. The source study handled its data this way. For normalization, 1 million high-quality reads, each with a distinct molecular identifier, were randomly selected from each sample. Instead of being binned into consensus sequences, reads with shared molecular identifiers were discarded. MiTCR, set to a Q25 quality threshold and the strictest error-elimination algorithm, was used for CDR3 identification, clonotype clustering and error correction. Lower-bound total TCR beta diversity was estimated with a nonparametric unseen species model using Euler transformation. In-frame beta chains were kept once TCRdb had trimmed the public reads at Q25 with fastp and called clones with MiXCR. Rows with one shared CDR3 protein collapse into an entry with the most common genes and DNA. TCRdb's processing, not the study's, gives the V and J calls here. A total of approximately 690,000 distinct CDR3 sequences appear in this sample, approximately 50% of them only once. Together, the top ten hold over 30% of the sample.

V lost 0 bases and J lost 0 bases, and the count of bases not matched to a germline gene is 6. The CDR3 starts with the cysteine, ends with the phenylalanine, and has 18 residues. CDR3 DNA is the only sequence kept; it has 54 bases, read in frame from the first base. Reading the germline V gene gives CDR1 MGHRA and CDR2 YSYEKL. A note on this clonotype: The antigen it binds to is not known. Base qualities are not recorded, but no much larger clone differs from it by a single base.

The receptor comes from a man aged 60 to 75 in good health. The chain is encoded by TRBV4-1 joined to TRBJ1-4, with 8 middle bases fitting TRBD1. The material sequenced was blood. The DNA reads TGCGCCAGCAGCCAAGATCGAGGACAGGGCGCAACTAATGAAAAACTGTTTTTT. Translated, it gives CASSQDRGQGATNEKLFF.